Listed below are T cell receptor beta chains from one sample, sequenced in a study of T-cell reconstitution after alpha-beta-depleted transplantation in children. TCRdb fed the PCR reads into MiXCR, producing one record per CDR3 protein. The table has some 520,000 distinct CDR3 sequences, about 30% seen once; the top ten hold 2% to 3%. The sample was PBMCs from the stem cell graft donor, taken from the stem cell graft. These receptors originate from a human donor who donated a stem cell graft to a child with aplastic anemia. Each CDR3 is given with its conserved first and last residue. A D gene is named only where the DNA matches it firmly. Some rows mark clone size as missing; the rest say once, few, many or name a class of expanded clone.

CDR3 DNA: TGCAGCGTCTACACACTGCGGGACCCAGCTAACTATGGCTACACCTTC; CDR3 protein: CSVYTLRDPANYGYTF; V gene: TRBV29-1; D gene: NA; clone size: few; J gene: TRBJ1-2
CDR3 DNA: TGTGCCAGCAGAAAAGGGACAGGCAAACAGCCCCAGCATTTT; CDR3 protein: CASRKGTGKQPQHF; V gene: TRBV6-2/TRBV6-3; D gene: TRBD1; clone size: NA; J gene: TRBJ1-5
CDR3 DNA: TGCAGTGCTAGAGCTCTAGCGGGAATGGAGACCCAGTACTTC; CDR3 protein: CSARALAGMETQYF; V gene: TRBV20-1; D gene: TRBD2; clone size: few; J gene: TRBJ2-5
CDR3 DNA: TGTGCCAGCAGTTCCCCCGGCGGGCTAGCGGGAGCTGGGGCCAACGTCCTGACTTTC; CDR3 protein: CASSSPGGLAGAGANVLTF; V gene: TRBV6-2/TRBV6-3; D gene: TRBD2; clone size: NA; J gene: TRBJ2-6
CDR3 DNA: TGCAGCGTTGAAGAGGACGGAAACTATGGCTACACCTTC; CDR3 protein: CSVEEDGNYGYTF; V gene: TRBV29-1; D gene: NA; clone size: NA; J gene: TRBJ1-2
CDR3 DNA: TGTGCCAGCAGCTATACACTAGACCAAGATACGCAGTATTTT; CDR3 protein: CASSYTLDQDTQYF; V gene: TRBV5-5; D gene: NA; clone size: few; J gene: TRBJ2-3
CDR3 DNA: TGCAGGGTGGGCAGTAACTATGGCTACACCTTC; CDR3 protein: CRVGSNYGYTF; V gene: TRBV29-1; D gene: NA; clone size: NA; J gene: TRBJ1-2
CDR3 DNA: TGCAGCGGGCGTGTACACTATGGCTACACCTTC; CDR3 protein: CSGRVHYGYTF; V gene: TRBV29-1; D gene: NA; clone size: few; J gene: TRBJ1-2
CDR3 DNA: TGTGCCAGCAGTTCTAGATTAGCGGGAGCAGATACGCAGTATTTT; CDR3 protein: CASSSRLAGADTQYF; V gene: TRBV12-3/TRBV12-4; D gene: TRBD2; clone size: once; J gene: TRBJ2-3
CDR3 DNA: TGTGCCAGCAGCTCCAGAAGCGGGGTGAGCACAGATACGCAGTATTTT; CDR3 protein: CASSSRSGVSTDTQYF; V gene: TRBV7-2; D gene: TRBD2; clone size: few; J gene: TRBJ2-3
CDR3 DNA: TGCGCCAGCCGCCTGGAGCGGGAGGACGGCGGGGAGCTGTTTTTT; CDR3 protein: CASRLEREDGGELFF; V gene: TRBV5-1; D gene: TRBD2; clone size: few; J gene: TRBJ2-2
CDR3 DNA: TGTGCCAGCAGCTTGGAATCGGCGAGACGCTACACCTTC; CDR3 protein: CASSLESARRYTF; V gene: TRBV5-6; D gene: NA; clone size: few; J gene: TRBJ1-2
CDR3 DNA: TGTGCCAGCAGCTCCGGGACAGGGGATTTTGGCTACACCTTC; CDR3 protein: CASSSGTGDFGYTF; V gene: TRBV7-6; D gene: TRBD1; clone size: few; J gene: TRBJ1-2
CDR3 DNA: TGTGCCAGTAGTATTTTACTAGCGCGAAAAAATGAGCAGTTCTTC; CDR3 protein: CASSILLARKNEQFF; V gene: TRBV19; D gene: TRBD2; clone size: few; J gene: TRBJ2-1
CDR3 DNA: TGTGCCAGCACTAAAACGGGGAACACTGAAGCTTTCTTT; CDR3 protein: CASTKTGNTEAFF; V gene: TRBV6-2/TRBV6-3; D gene: NA; clone size: NA; J gene: TRBJ1-1
CDR3 DNA: TGTGCCAGCAGGGAGGGGGGGACTAGCGGGATTTACGAGCAGTACTTC; CDR3 protein: CASREGGTSGIYEQYF; V gene: TRBV27; D gene: TRBD2; clone size: NA; J gene: TRBJ2-7
CDR3 DNA: TGCAGCGTCGCCGGACAGCACACAGATACGCAGTATTTT; CDR3 protein: CSVAGQHTDTQYF; V gene: TRBV29-1; D gene: NA; clone size: few; J gene: TRBJ2-3
CDR3 DNA: TGCAGTGCTAGCCCCTCTTCAGGGCTAACCTCCTACAATGAGCAGTTCTTC; CDR3 protein: CSASPSSGLTSYNEQFF; V gene: TRBV20-1; D gene: NA; clone size: few; J gene: TRBJ2-1
CDR3 DNA: TGTGCCAGCAGCTCGAGCATCTCTGGAAACACCATATATTTT; CDR3 protein: CASSSSISGNTIYF; V gene: TRBV7-8; D gene: NA; clone size: few; J gene: TRBJ1-3
CDR3 DNA: TGTGCCATCAGTGAGTCAGAGGAGGAGCAGTTCTTC; CDR3 protein: CAISESEEEQFF; V gene: TRBV10-3; D gene: NA; clone size: few; J gene: TRBJ2-1
CDR3 DNA: TGTGCCAGCAGCCCTACCGGGACAGCGAACACCGGGGAGCTGTTTTTT; CDR3 protein: CASSPTGTANTGELFF; V gene: TRBV7-9; D gene: TRBD1; clone size: few; J gene: TRBJ2-2
CDR3 DNA: TGTGCCAGCAGCCCCCTGGGACAGGGTAACACCGGGGAGCTGTTTTTT; CDR3 protein: CASSPLGQGNTGELFF; V gene: TRBV7-6; D gene: TRBD1; clone size: NA; J gene: TRBJ2-2
CDR3 DNA: TGTGCCACCAGCAGAGACCGGGACAGGGGGCGGAATGAGCAGTTCTTC; CDR3 protein: CATSRDRDRGRNEQFF; V gene: TRBV15; D gene: TRBD1; clone size: few; J gene: TRBJ2-1
CDR3 DNA: TGTGCCAGCACCGCGACAGGGGTTAGCACAGATACGCAGTATTTT; CDR3 protein: CASTATGVSTDTQYF; V gene: TRBV27; D gene: TRBD1; clone size: few; J gene: TRBJ2-3
CDR3 DNA: TGCAGCGTTGAACTACAGGGGGGGGGCACCGGGGAGCTGTTTTTT; CDR3 protein: CSVELQGGGTGELFF; V gene: TRBV29-1; D gene: NA; clone size: few; J gene: TRBJ2-2
CDR3 DNA: TGTGCCAGCAGCGTAGCTACGAGCCATGACTATGGCTACACCTTC; CDR3 protein: CASSVATSHDYGYTF; V gene: TRBV9; D gene: NA; clone size: few; J gene: TRBJ1-2
CDR3 DNA: TGCAGCGCCCGGATGACAGGGTTGGGGACTGAAGCTTTCTTT; CDR3 protein: CSARMTGLGTEAFF; V gene: TRBV29-1; D gene: TRBD1; clone size: NA; J gene: TRBJ1-1
CDR3 DNA: TGTGCCAGCAGGGGACAGACTAACTATGGCTACACCTTC; CDR3 protein: CASRGQTNYGYTF; V gene: TRBV12-3/TRBV12-4; D gene: TRBD1; clone size: few; J gene: TRBJ1-2
CDR3 DNA: TGCAGTGCTAGAGATGGAGCTAGGAGAACCGGGGAGCTGTTTTTT; CDR3 protein: CSARDGARRTGELFF; V gene: TRBV20-1; D gene: NA; clone size: NA; J gene: TRBJ2-2
CDR3 DNA: TGTGCCTGGATCAAAACCGGTAGCAGACCCAATGAGCAGTTCTTC; CDR3 protein: CAWIKTGSRPNEQFF; V gene: TRBV30; D gene: NA; clone size: NA; J gene: TRBJ2-1
CDR3 DNA: TGTGCTAGTGGTTTGACGGAGGCTCAGCCCCAGCATTTT; CDR3 protein: CASGLTEAQPQHF; V gene: TRBV12-5; D gene: NA; clone size: NA; J gene: TRBJ1-5
CDR3 DNA: TGTGCCAGCAGCTTGGGAAAGGCAGGCCATTCCGATGGCTACACCTTC; CDR3 protein: CASSLGKAGHSDGYTF; V gene: TRBV7-2; D gene: NA; clone size: NA; J gene: TRBJ1-2
CDR3 DNA: TGTGCCAGCAGTGACTATGGCACAGATACGCAGTATTTT; CDR3 protein: CASSDYGTDTQYF; V gene: TRBV6-1; D gene: NA; clone size: few; J gene: TRBJ2-3
CDR3 DNA: TGCAGTGCTAGAGATCCGGAGACTAGGGTTGGGGATACGCAGTATTTT; CDR3 protein: CSARDPETRVGDTQYF; V gene: TRBV20-1; D gene: NA; clone size: NA; J gene: TRBJ2-3
CDR3 DNA: TGTGCCACCAGCAGAGACCGGGACTTTTCCTACGAGCAGTACTTC; CDR3 protein: CATSRDRDFSYEQYF; V gene: TRBV15; D gene: NA; clone size: few; J gene: TRBJ2-7
CDR3 DNA: TGCAGTGCTAGAGAGAGGGCGGGAGGGCCTGGAAATGAGCAGTTCTTC; CDR3 protein: CSARERAGGPGNEQFF; V gene: TRBV20-1; D gene: TRBD2; clone size: few; J gene: TRBJ2-1
CDR3 DNA: TGTGCCAGCAAGGCCAACGCCTACGAGCAGTACTTC; CDR3 protein: CASKANAYEQYF; V gene: TRBV6-5; D gene: NA; clone size: NA; J gene: TRBJ2-7
CDR3 DNA: TGCAGCGTTGAAAGGCGCGGTTTTAGTCGGGAGCACAATGAGCAGTTCTTC; CDR3 protein: CSVERRGFSREHNEQFF; V gene: TRBV29-1; D gene: NA; clone size: many; J gene: TRBJ2-1
CDR3 DNA: TGCGCCAGCAGCCAAGCAGTAAGACAGGGGGCCCGAGAGACCCAGTACTTC; CDR3 protein: CASSQAVRQGARETQYF; V gene: TRBV4-3; D gene: TRBD1; clone size: NA; J gene: TRBJ2-5
CDR3 DNA: TGTGCCAGCAGGTTATGGACAGGAGGAAGTGAAAAACTGTTTTTT; CDR3 protein: CASRLWTGGSEKLFF; V gene: TRBV28; D gene: TRBD1; clone size: NA; J gene: TRBJ1-4
CDR3 DNA: TGTGCCAGCAACAATGCGCTTTCTGGGAGTCTGGTTTACAATGAGCAGTTCTTC; CDR3 protein: CASNNALSGSLVYNEQFF; V gene: TRBV5-4; D gene: NA; clone size: few; J gene: TRBJ2-1
CDR3 DNA: TGTGCCTGGAGTGCAGGACTAGCGTCCGGGGGTGAGCAGTTCTTC; CDR3 protein: CAWSAGLASGGEQFF; V gene: TRBV30; D gene: TRBD2; clone size: NA; J gene: TRBJ2-1
CDR3 DNA: TGTGCCACCAGCAGAGGGACAGGGAACGGGGAGCTGTTTTTT; CDR3 protein: CATSRGTGNGELFF; V gene: TRBV15; D gene: TRBD1; clone size: NA; J gene: TRBJ2-2
CDR3 DNA: TGTGCCATCAGTGATACGGGAGGGAGCTCCTACAATGAGCAGTTCTTC; CDR3 protein: CAISDTGGSSYNEQFF; V gene: TRBV10-3; D gene: TRBD2; clone size: few; J gene: TRBJ2-1
CDR3 DNA: TGTGCCAGCAGCACGGGACTAGCGGGAGTAAGGGAGCAGTACTTC; CDR3 protein: CASSTGLAGVREQYF; V gene: TRBV7-2; D gene: TRBD2; clone size: few; J gene: TRBJ2-7
CDR3 DNA: TGTGCCAGCAGCCCTTGGGGTCAGAATGAAAAACTGTTTTTT; CDR3 protein: CASSPWGQNEKLFF; V gene: TRBV12-3/TRBV12-4; D gene: NA; clone size: NA; J gene: TRBJ1-4
CDR3 DNA: TGTGCCAGAACTAACGCGAGCTCCTACAATGAGCAGTTCTTC; CDR3 protein: CARTNASSYNEQFF; V gene: TRBV5-3; D gene: NA; clone size: NA; J gene: TRBJ2-1
CDR3 DNA: TGTGCCAGCAGTCGAAACAGGGGAGGCGATGGCTACACCTTC; CDR3 protein: CASSRNRGGDGYTF; V gene: TRBV12-3/TRBV12-4; D gene: TRBD1; clone size: NA; J gene: TRBJ1-2
CDR3 DNA: TGTGCCAGCAGACGAAGGGGGGATCAGCCCCAGCATTTT; CDR3 protein: CASRRRGDQPQHF; V gene: TRBV27; D gene: NA; clone size: NA; J gene: TRBJ1-5
CDR3 DNA: TGTGCCATCAGTGAGCAGGGGGACATCAATCAGCCCCAGCATTTT; CDR3 protein: CAISEQGDINQPQHF; V gene: TRBV10-3; D gene: TRBD1; clone size: NA; J gene: TRBJ1-5
CDR3 DNA: TGCAGCGTAAGAGGCTCGCAGGGTGGGGATACGCAGTATTTT; CDR3 protein: CSVRGSQGGDTQYF; V gene: TRBV29-1; D gene: NA; clone size: NA; J gene: TRBJ2-3
CDR3 DNA: TGTGCCAGCCGGAAGAATAGCGTGACGGGATTCTTC; CDR3 protein: CASRKNSVTGFF; V gene: TRBV11-2; D gene: NA; clone size: few; J gene: TRBJ2-1
CDR3 DNA: TGTGCCAGCAGGGAGGGGACAGCAGACTATGGCTACACCTTC; CDR3 protein: CASREGTADYGYTF; V gene: TRBV12-3/TRBV12-4; D gene: TRBD1; clone size: NA; J gene: TRBJ1-2
CDR3 DNA: TGTGCCACCAAAACATTATACGAGCAGTACTTC; CDR3 protein: CATKTLYEQYF; V gene: TRBV28; D gene: NA; clone size: NA; J gene: TRBJ2-7